The rows below give T cell receptor beta chains drawn from one sample of a study of T cell changes during pregnancy in multiple sclerosis. Libraries were prepared by immunoSEQ multiplex PCR; TCRdb keeps only in-frame clonotypes and omits some of them. The data show 44,000 or so clones, 85% to 90% seen once. Sequences were derived from peripheral blood, sampled in the first trimester of pregnancy. These receptors came from a female donor in good health, enrolled as a control in a pregnancy study. Both conserved end residues are part of each CDR3. D genes are given only for firm matches. Size is omitted from some rows. Given values are once, few, many or a class for expanded clones.

clone_size j_call v_call d_call cdr3_nt cdr3_aa
. TRBJ2-4 TRBV19 . TGTGCCAGTAGTATTATCGGGTCATTAGCCAAAAACATTCAGTACTTC CASSIIGSLAKNIQYF
. TRBJ1-1 TRBV7-9 TRBD1 TGTGCCAGCAGCCCGGGACAGCTTGAAGCTTTCTTT CASSPGQLEAFF
. TRBJ2-2 TRBV29-1 TRBD1 TGCAGCGTTCGGATTCAGGGGGCCGGGGAGCTGTTTTTT CSVRIQGAGELFF
once TRBJ2-2 TRBV13 . TGTGCCAGCAGCTTACAGAGGACTAGGGAGCTGTTTTTT CASSLQRTRELFF
. TRBJ2-5 TRBV7-2 TRBD1 TGTGCCAGCAGCCAAGACAGGGGTTCAGAGACCCAGTACTTC CASSQDRGSETQYF
. TRBJ2-7 TRBV28 TRBD2 TGTGCCAGCGGGGGGACTAGCGGGAGGGACGAGCAGTACTTC CASGGTSGRDEQYF
. TRBJ2-5 TRBV6-1 TRBD2 TGTGCCAGCAGTGAATTGGGGGGGGGCCAAGAGACCCAGTACTTC CASSELGGGQETQYF
. TRBJ1-5 TRBV29-1 . TGCAGCGTTGAAGCAGGGGCGGGTCAGCCCCAGCATTTT CSVEAGAGQPQHF
. TRBJ2-5 TRBV5-8 . TGTGCCAGCAGCTCGAATAGGGGTGGGCTTCGAGAGACCCAGTACTTC CASSSNRGGLRETQYF
once TRBJ2-1 TRBV4-1 . TGCGCCAGCAGCCAAGCCCTCGTCGCCAGCGGGGAGCAGTTCTTC CASSQALVASGEQFF
. TRBJ2-1 TRBV21-1 . TGTGCCAGCAGCAAAGTCCCCGACAGGGGATCCCCTGCCTACAATGAGCAGTTCTTC CASSKVPDRGSPAYNEQFF
. TRBJ1-1 TRBV27 . TGTGCCAGCAGTTTACGGGGGGCGGGTATGGAAGCTTTCTTT CASSLRGAGMEAFF
. TRBJ2-5 TRBV18 . TGTGCCAGCTCACCGGGGGGTTTAGAGACCCAGTACTTC CASSPGGLETQYF
. TRBJ2-1 TRBV18 TRBD2 TGTGCCAGCTCACCACCGTACCTAGCGGGATACAATGAGCAGTTCTTC CASSPPYLAGYNEQFF
. TRBJ2-3 TRBV19 . TGTGCCAGTAGTATTGAGGGAGGAACAGATACGCAGTATTTT CASSIEGGTDTQYF
once TRBJ1-2 TRBV29-1 . TGCAGCGTTGCAGGAGGGAATGGCTACACCTTC CSVAGGNGYTF
. TRBJ2-7 TRBV28 TRBD2 TGTGCCAGCAGCTCGCCGGGACTAGCGGGGTCCTACGAGCAGTACTTC CASSSPGLAGSYEQYF
. TRBJ1-2 TRBV7-9 . TGTGCCAGCAGCGCCTTAGCGGGGGGCCTCCCTGGCTATGGCTACACCTTC CASSALAGGLPGYGYTF
. TRBJ2-3 TRBV7-2 . TGTGCCAGCAGCTTAATCGGGGGCACAGATACGCAGTATTTT CASSLIGGTDTQYF
. TRBJ2-7 TRBV9 . TGTGCCAGCAGCGTAGAGGCGGGCTACGAGCAGTACTTC CASSVEAGYEQYF
. TRBJ2-3 TRBV19 TRBD2 TGTGCCAGTAGTGTGGGGACTAGCTCTCGCACAGATACGCAGTATTTT CASSVGTSSRTDTQYF
. TRBJ1-1 TRBV7-9 . TGTGCCAGCAGCTACCCGAGTGGGGGGGGAGCGAACACTGAAGCTTTCTTT CASSYPSGGGANTEAFF
. TRBJ1-1 TRBV11-3 . TGTGCCAGCAGCTTAGGGGAGGTCGAAGCTTTCTTT CASSLGEVEAFF
. TRBJ2-1 TRBV27 TRBD2 TGTGCCAGCAGTTTAGCGGGACTAGCGGGATCCCCTCTAGGGAATGAGCAGTTCTTC CASSLAGLAGSPLGNEQFF
. TRBJ1-4 TRBV6-1 . TGTGCCAGCAATACGAGGGCCTTTAATGAAAAACTGTTTTTT CASNTRAFNEKLFF
. TRBJ2-5 TRBV6-1 . TGTGCCAGCAGTCCAAGACAGGAGCAAGAGACCCAGTACTTC CASSPRQEQETQYF
. TRBJ2-2 TRBV6-4 . TGTGCCAGCAGTGCAGGGGATAGCGGGGAGCTGTTTTTT CASSAGDSGELFF
. TRBJ2-3 TRBV7-2 . TGTGCCAGCAGCTTAGGCAGGAGCACAGATACGCAGTATTTT CASSLGRSTDTQYF